The 31 T cell receptor beta chains in this list originate from one sample, sequenced in a study of cytotoxic CD8 clonotypes in ibrutinib-treated CLL. Using immunoSEQ multiplex PCR, the repertoire was profiled, and TCRdb retains in-frame clones only, with some absent. The sample lists roughly 97,000 clones; around four fifths were seen once. The source material was PBMCs, sampled after 12 months of ibrutinib treatment. These receptors came from a human donor with chronic lymphocytic leukemia.

The rearrangement joins TRBV28 to TRBJ2-7; 8 nucleotides line up with TRBD2. V was pared by 6 bases and J by 1 base, with 8 bases of the junction left unmatched. CDR1 and CDR2 (germline): MDHEN, SYDVKM. The CDR3 has 15 residues. The CDR3 DNA reads TGTGCCAGCAGCTCAGGGGCGGGGGGATCCTACGAGCAGTACTTC. It translates to CASSSGAGGSYEQYF. Full variable domain (outside the CDR3, taken from reference TRBV28 and TRBJ2-7): DVKVTQSSRYLVKRTGEKVFLECVQDMDHENMFWYRQDPGLGLRLIYFSYDVKMKEKGDIPEGYSVSREKKERFSLILESASTNQTSMYLCASSSGAGGSYEQYFGPGTRLTVT.

This chain links TRBV7-8 with TRBJ1-1, with 7 bases matching TRBD1. The germline V gene has CDR1 SGHVS and CDR2 FQNEAQ. Trimming at V came to 2 bases and at J to 5 bases, leaving 5 bases not matched to a gene. The length of the CDR3 is 14 residues. The CDR3 region has the DNA TGTGCCAGCAGCTTAAAGGGGGCTTGGACTGAAGCTTTCTTT. Protein sequence: CASSLKGAWTEAFF.

The chain carries TRBV30 and TRBJ2-1, with 9 bases that match TRBD2. Looked up from germline, CDR1 is GTSNPN and CDR2 is SVGIG (reference sequence). V shed 2 bases and J 0 bases; nucleotides not matched to a gene: 17. This CDR3 is built from 20 residues. CDR3 sequence reads: CAWSSRNRLAGTVSYNEQFF. In DNA, the CDR3 is TGTGCCTGGAGTTCCCGAAACCGGCTAGCGGGGACTGTCTCCTACAATGAGCAGTTCTTC. Full variable domain (outside the CDR3, taken from reference TRBV30 and TRBJ2-1): SQTIHQWPATLVQPVGSPLSLECTVEGTSNPNLYWYRQAAGRGLQLLFYSVGIGQISSEVPQNLSASRPQDRQFILSSKKLLLSDSGFYLCAWSSRNRLAGTVSYNEQFFGPGTRLTVL.

This clone was observed once. The genes are TRBV28 and TRBJ2-7; D tentatively reads TRBD1 or TRBD2 (5 bases each). Trimming cost V 10 bases and J 3 bases, with 16 bases left between them. From germline, CDR1 is MDHEN and CDR2 SYDVKM. This CDR3 is 13 amino acids long. The CDR3 loop is CATISRGVYEQYF. The CDR3 bases are TGTGCCACCATATCAAGGGGAGTCTACGAGCAGTACTTC.

The V gene is TRBV25-1, the J gene TRBJ2-2, with a weak D call TRBD2 (7 bases). V lost 6 bases, J lost 4 bases, and 18 bases lay in between. The CDR3 length is 16 residues. Germline V gene data show CDR1 as MGHDK and CDR2 as SYGVNS. CDR3 region: CASSRRGGTGTGELFF. DNA of the CDR3: TGTGCCAGCAGCAGAAGGGGGGGCACGGGCACCGGGGAGCTGTTTTTT. The whole variable domain, filled in from reference TRBV25-1 and TRBJ2-2, reads EADIYQTPRYLVIGTGKKITLECSQTMGHDKMYWYQQDPGMELHLIHYSYGVNSTEKGDLSSESTVSRIRTEHFPLTLESARPSHTSQYLCASSRRGGTGTGELFFGEGSRLTVL.

The rearrangement links TRBV29-1 to TRBJ2-6, with a possible D match to TRBD2 (5 bases). The CDR3 has 12 amino acids. Germline CDR1 reads SQVTM; CDR2 reads ANQGSEA. Trimming cost V 6 bases and J 2 bases, with 5 bases left between them. The CDR3 DNA follows: TGCAGCGTCGGGACTGGGGCCAACGTCCTGACTTTC. Amino acids: CSVGTGANVLTF.

This clone was seen a handful of times. J is TRBJ2-1 and V is TRBV2; 9 bases are shared with TRBD2. The trim removed 7 bases at V and 6 bases at J, leaving 7 bases unmatched. The CDR3 length is 14 residues. CDR1 is SNHLY and CDR2 is FYNNEI in the germline V gene. CDR3 protein: CASNRLADINEQFF. The CDR3 DNA follows: TGTGCCAGCAACCGACTAGCGGACATCAATGAGCAGTTCTTC.

The sample holds one count of this clone. The chain uses TRBV7-2 and TRBJ2-7, with D uncertain. The germline gives CDR1 SGHTA, CDR2 FQGNSA. The CDR3 totals 13 residues. V was cut by 5 bases and J by 3 bases, with 11 bases left in between. The CDR3 spells CASSPDFNYEQYF. CDR3 DNA: TGTGCCAGCAGCCCAGACTTCAACTACGAGCAGTACTTC.

The J gene is TRBJ2-7, the V gene TRBV9, with 10 bases lining up with TRBD2. J gave up 2 bases and V 4 bases, and 6 bases lay outside the gene matches. The germline CDR1 and CDR2 sequences are SGDLS and YYNGEE. This CDR3 has 15 amino acids. CDR3 loop: CASSPRLAGAYEQYF. The DNA of the CDR3 is TGTGCCAGCAGCCCCCGGCTAGCGGGGGCCTACGAGCAGTACTTC. The whole variable domain, remainder taken from reference TRBV9 and TRBJ2-7, is DSGVTQTPKHLITATGQRVTLRCSPRSGDLSVYWYQQSLDQGLQFLIQYYNGEERAKGNILERFSAQQFPDLHSELNLSSLELGDSALYFCASSPRLAGAYEQYFGPGTRLTVT.

The chain links TRBV5-4 to TRBJ2-2; TRBD1 agrees at 7 bases. The germline CDR1 and CDR2 sequences are SGHNT and YYREEE (reference sequence). With V trimmed by 4 bases and J by 4 bases, 4 bases remained unmatched. The CDR3 runs to 14 residues. The CDR3 sequence is CASSQGQTTGELFF. CDR3 sequence (DNA): TGTGCCAGCAGCCAGGGACAGACCACCGGGGAGCTGTTTTTT.

V usage is TRBV4-2 and J usage is TRBJ2-2, with D perhaps being TRBD1 or TRBD2 (5 bases each). CDR1 and CDR2 from the germline V gene are LGHNA and YNFKEQ. Trimming stripped 1 base from V and 7 bases from J, with 10 bases between. The CDR3 has 14 residues. This CDR3 is CASSQVLGGGELFF. In nucleotides, the CDR3 is TGTGCCAGCAGCCAAGTCCTTGGGGGCGGGGAGCTGTTTTTT.

The rearrangement uses TRBV7-2 and TRBJ2-7; 9 bases align to TRBD1. The J segment lost 3 bases and the V segment lost 3 bases, leaving 12 bases of the junction unmatched. Germline lookup yields CDR1 SGHTA and CDR2 FQGNSA. CDR3 length: 17 amino acids. CDR3 nucleotide sequence: TGTGCCAGCAGCTTGTACCCAGGGACAGGGATAAACTACGAGCAGTACTTC. Its protein product is CASSLYPGTGINYEQYF.

This chain uses TRBV7-6 with TRBJ2-5; 15 bases align to TRBD2. Looked up from germline, CDR1 is SGHVS and CDR2 is FNYEAQ. The V gene end was trimmed by 6 bases and the J gene end by 7 bases; junction bases not matched to a gene: 0. The CDR3 is 13 amino acids. The DNA for the CDR3 is TGTGCCAGCAGGGGACTAGCGGGGGGGACCCAGTACTTC. Its protein product is CASRGLAGGTQYF.

The chain uses TRBV10-1 and TRBJ1-6; 10 bases fit TRBD1. The CDR3 extends over 15 amino acids. Germline V gene data show CDR1 as WNHNN and CDR2 as SYGVQD (reference sequence). With V trimmed by 3 bases and J by 10 bases, 6 bases remained unmatched. CDR3 region: CASSERDRGGSPLHF. CDR3 nucleotide sequence: TGCGCCAGCAGTGAAAGGGACAGGGGCGGATCACCCCTCCACTTT.

V usage is TRBV20-1 and J usage is TRBJ2-5, with no clear D. The CDR3 spans 11 residues. CDR1 is DFQATT and CDR2 is SNEGSKA in the germline V gene (reference sequence). V lost 1 base to trimming and J lost 9 bases, with 9 bases between them. The CDR3 bases are TGCAGTGCTAGAGTAAGCCTAGCCCAGTACTTC. Encoded protein: CSARVSLAQYF.

The CDR3 loop is CASRTTAGELFF. In DNA form, the CDR3 reads TGTGCCAGCAGGACGACGGCCGGGGAGCTGTTTTTT. V gene TRBV7-9 combines with J gene TRBJ2-2; the D is unclear. Germline V gives CDR1 SEHNR, CDR2 FQNEAQ (reference sequence). The CDR3 has 12 amino acids. The V end lost 6 bases, the J end lost 6 bases, and 8 bases lay between the germline ends.

The genes are TRBV27 and TRBJ2-2, with 12 bases that match TRBD2. Germline V gives CDR1 MNHEY, CDR2 SMNVEV (reference sequence). The CDR3 has 17 residues. After removal of 2 bases from V and 2 bases from J, the junction contained 3 bases not matched to a gene. CDR3 region: CASSLLAGGINTGELFF. The CDR3, as DNA: TGTGCCAGCAGTTTACTAGCGGGGGGGATTAACACCGGGGAGCTGTTTTTT.

This clone occurred many times. Mismatch with germline at one junction end may stem from a read error. The chain uses TRBV18 and TRBJ2-3; D not resolved. The germline V gene encodes CDR1 KGHSH and CDR2 LQKENI. The CDR3 length is 14 residues. The CDR3 sequence is CASSQQTSTDTQYF. CDR3 nucleotides: TGTGCCAGTTCACAGCAGACTAGCACAGATACGCAGTATTTT.

The chain has TRBV25-1 and TRBJ1-2, with 7 bases lining up with TRBD1. This CDR3 spans 14 amino acids. The V segment lost 4 bases and the J segment 4 bases; nucleotides outside the gene matches: 6. Germline CDR1 and CDR2: MGHDK and SYGVNS. CDR3 in DNA: TGTGCCAGCAGTGGTGGGACAGCCAGCTATGGCTACACCTTC. This sequence encodes CASSGGTASYGYTF.

This chain connects TRBV5-4 to TRBJ2-2; D not certain. Trimming stripped 0 bases from V and 0 bases from J, with 6 bases between. The germline V gene encodes CDR1 SGHNT and CDR2 YYREEE (reference sequence). The CDR3 is 15 residues long. Here the CDR3 DNA reads TGTGCCAGCAGCTTGGGGGGTGCGAACACCGGGGAGCTGTTTTTT. Residues: CASSLGGANTGELFF.

A few counts support this clone. The rearrangement joins TRBV7-3 to TRBJ2-3, with D possibly TRBD2 on 5 matching bases. This CDR3 is 13 amino acids long. The V gene lost 8 bases and the J gene lost 4 bases, with 13 bases spanning the gap. Germline loops: CDR1 SGHTA, CDR2 FQGTGA. The CDR3, as DNA: TGTGCCAGCGCGCGGGTTTTCTCAGATACGCAGTATTTT. Translation: CASARVFSDTQYF.

The gene calls are TRBV29-1 and TRBJ2-2, with unresolved D. The CDR3 totals 15 residues. Germline CDR1 is SQVTM and CDR2 is ANQGSEA. Trimming pared 5 bases from V and 2 bases from J, leaving 15 bases between. DNA for the CDR3: TGCAGCGTTTCAAGGGCCCACTTAAACACCGGGGAGCTGTTTTTT. Translating gives CSVSRAHLNTGELFF.

Note on this clone: At the DNA level, this CDR3 is encoded by other sequences in the same sample as well. The rearrangement joins TRBV27 to TRBJ2-2; the D is unclear. V dropped 3 bases and J dropped 3 bases, with 11 bases sitting between them. The CDR3 runs to 15 residues. CDR1 is MNHEY, CDR2 SMNVEV, per germline (reference sequence). CDR3 in amino acids: CASSLALGYTGELFF. The CDR3 nucleotides read TGTGCCAGCAGTTTGGCCCTGGGATACACCGGGGAGCTGTTTTTT.

The V call is TRBV5-1, the J call TRBJ1-1; perhaps TRBD1 as D (5 bases). The ends were cut back, 4 bases at V and 0 bases at J, with 19 bases in the middle. In germline, CDR1 is SGHRS, CDR2 YFSETQ. The CDR3 contains 17 residues. For the CDR3, the DNA is TGCGCCAGCAGCACAGGTGACAGAGACTTAGTGAACACTGAAGCTTTCTTT. As protein: CASSTGDRDLVNTEAFF.

This chain connects TRBV30 to TRBJ1-1; the match to TRBD1 covers 7 bases. From germline, CDR1 is GTSNPN and CDR2 SVGIG (reference sequence). This CDR3 has 13 residues. V shed 5 bases and J 12 bases; nucleotides not matched to a gene: 15. The CDR3 protein is CAWRTGERTESFF. For the CDR3, the DNA is TGTGCCTGGCGAACAGGGGAAAGAACTGAGTCTTTCTTT. Full variable domain (rest looked up from reference TRBV30 and TRBJ1-1): SQTIHQWPATLVQPVGSPLSLECTVEGTSNPNLYWYRQAAGRGLQLLFYSVGIGQISSEVPQNLSASRPQDRQFILSSKKLLLSDSGFYLCAWRTGERTESFFGQGTRLTVV.

This sequence joins TRBV29-1 and TRBJ2-5; TRBD1 aligns across 11 bases. CDR1 SQVTM and CDR2 ANQGSEA come from the germline V gene. Trimming cost V 7 bases and J 4 bases; bases outside gene matches: 8. This CDR3 region has 14 residues. The CDR3, as DNA: TGCAGCGGGGATGGGACAGGGGGTAGAGAGACCCAGTACTTC. Its protein product is CSGDGTGGRETQYF. Filled out from reference TRBV29-1 and TRBJ2-5, the complete variable domain reads SAVISQKPSRDICQRGTSLTIQCQVDSQVTMMFWYRQQPGQSLTLIATANQGSEATYESGFVIDKFPISRPNLTFSTLTVSNMSPEDSSIYLCSGDGTGGRETQYFGPGTRLLVL.

This CDR3 is CASSLQGVPYEQYF. In DNA, the CDR3 is TGTGCCAGCAGCTTGCAGGGGGTCCCCTACGAGCAGTACTTC. The chain couples TRBV5-4 to TRBJ2-7; 7 nucleotides agree with TRBD1. V shed 1 base and J 2 bases; nucleotides not matched to a gene: 3. The CDR3 loop spans 14 amino acids. Germline lookup yields CDR1 SGHNT and CDR2 YYREEE (reference sequence).

The chain is built from TRBV29-1 and TRBJ2-1; D is unresolved. Germline values: CDR1 SQVTM, CDR2 ANQGSEA. CDR3 size: 16 residues. Trimming removed 5 bases from V and 0 bases from J, with 17 bases in between. CDR3 loop: CSVKGGLSYSYNEQFF. The CDR3 DNA is TGCAGCGTTAAGGGCGGTCTGTCCTACTCCTACAATGAGCAGTTCTTC.

The CDR3 DNA is TGTGCCAGCACCACCGGTAGAGTAAGAGGTTGTTATGCTTTCTTT. This translates into CASTTGRVRGCYAFF. This sequence joins TRBV5-7 and TRBJ1-1; D is ambiguous. TRBV5-7 is classed as an ORF, of uncertain function. V lost 6 bases to trimming and J lost 11 bases, with 26 bases between them. This CDR3 has 15 residues.

The chain carries TRBV25-1 and TRBJ2-6, with a possible D match to TRBD1 (6 bases). V lost 11 bases and J 5 bases, leaving 22 bases between the germline ends. Germline V gene lookup returns CDR1 MGHDK and CDR2 SYGVNS. CDR3 length: 16 residues. The CDR3 DNA follows: TGTGCCTCGCAGGGGTCAGGGCCGAGTTGGGCCAACGTCCTGACTTTC. It codes for CASQGSGPSWANVLTF.

This chain links TRBV15 with TRBJ2-7; 7 nucleotides agree with TRBD2. The V and J ends lost 0 bases and 0 bases, in that order; junction bases with no gene match: 5. This CDR3 region has 16 residues. Germline lookup yields CDR1 LNHNV and CDR2 YYDKDF (reference sequence). CDR3 amino acids: CATSRDSGGSSYEQYF. The CDR3 region has the DNA TGTGCCACCAGCAGAGATTCGGGGGGAAGCTCCTACGAGCAGTACTTC.